This T cell receptor (beta chain) emerged from a study of lymphopenia after photon versus proton radiotherapy. TCRdb keeps only in-frame clones here, not all; method: immunoSEQ multiplex PCR. The sample lists around 64,000 clones, about nine tenths occurring once. The CDR3 covers 14 residues. The germline gives CDR1 GTSNPN, CDR2 SVGIG (reference sequence). J was trimmed by 0 bases and V by 3 bases; bases with no gene match: 2. Sequences were derived from peripheral blood, sampled from a patient treated with proton-based radiotherapy. The chain combines TRBV30 with TRBJ1-5; 7 nucleotides line up with TRBD1. The receptor was isolated from a man at least 80 years old with esophageal cancer. CDR3 coding DNA: TGTGCCTGGAGGACAGGGTATAGCAATCAGCCCCAGCATTTT. It is translated as CAWRTGYSNQPQHF.